One sample yielded the 2 T cell receptor beta chains listed below, sequenced in a study of radiotherapy plus CTLA-4 blockade in lung cancer. This table comes from immunoSEQ multiplex PCR, and its TCRdb copy is limited to in-frame clones, with some not included. The table records some 73,000 clones, approximately 80% of them present only once. Sample: peripheral blood, taken from a patient treated with radiotherapy plus ipilimumab. Receptors originate from a human donor with non-small cell lung cancer who had stable disease on radiotherapy plus ipilimumab.

In its sample, this clone was seen a few times. The V call is TRBV5-8, the J call TRBJ1-1; TRBD1 matches at 7 bases. Germline lookup yields CDR1 SGHTS and CDR2 YDEGEE. This CDR3 contains 15 residues. With V trimmed by 0 bases and J by 1 base, 3 bases remained unmatched. The CDR3 spells CASSLVGTANTEAFF. Here the CDR3 DNA reads TGTGCCAGCAGCTTGGTTGGGACAGCGAACACTGAAGCTTTCTTT.

This clone was detected once. The chain carries TRBV11-3 and TRBJ2-1; no reliable D call. Germline V gene sequence: CDR1 SGHNT, CDR2 YENEEA. The V and J ends lost 3 bases and 5 bases respectively, with 11 bases between them. The CDR3 totals 14 residues. The CDR3 loop reads CASSFFNSHNEQFF. The CDR3 DNA reads as TGTGCCAGCAGCTTCTTCAATTCTCACAATGAGCAGTTCTTC.